The clone carrying this T cell receptor beta chain was recorded at least ten times. Antigen unknown. This entry comes from a study of molecular identifiers for immune sequencing clone quantification. The CDR3 sequence is 16 residues long. The germline V gene encodes CDR1 SGHVS and CDR2 FQNEAQ. Deletions cut 4 bases from V and 3 bases from J, with 18 bases between. In TCRdb, the PCR reads were re-called with MiXCR into one record per CDR3 protein. The sample shows 90,000 or so distinct CDR3 sequences, approximately 22% of them seen only once. General study points: Clonotypes topping 20 RNA copies carried over 97% of effector molecules but under 1% of naive ones.

A CD8+CD4-CCR7+CD45RA+ phenotype served as the sorting definition for naive CD8 T cells. The clonotype originates from a human donor in good health. Some libraries in this study had Jurkat cell RNA spiked in. The chain joins TRBV7-8 to TRBJ2-5, with D perhaps TRBD1 (8 bases). The sequenced sample was naive CD8+ T cells from blood, with Jurkat cell RNA spiked in. This sample's subset: FACS-sorted CD8+CD4-CCR7+CD45RA+ naive T cells. Here the CDR3 reads CASSWGGQENKETQYF. In DNA, the CDR3 is TGTGCCAGCAGCTGGGGGGGACAGGAGAACAAAGAGACCCAGTACTTC.